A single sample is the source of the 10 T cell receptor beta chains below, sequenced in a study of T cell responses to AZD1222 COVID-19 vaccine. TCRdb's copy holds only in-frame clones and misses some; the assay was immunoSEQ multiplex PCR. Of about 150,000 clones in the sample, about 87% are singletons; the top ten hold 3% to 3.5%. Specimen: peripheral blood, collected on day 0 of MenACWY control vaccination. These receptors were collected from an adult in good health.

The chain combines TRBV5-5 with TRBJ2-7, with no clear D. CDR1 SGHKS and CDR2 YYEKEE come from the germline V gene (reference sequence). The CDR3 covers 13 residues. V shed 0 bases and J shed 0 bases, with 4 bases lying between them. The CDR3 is CASSLEDSYEQYF. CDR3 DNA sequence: TGTGCCAGCAGCTTGGAGGACTCCTACGAGCAGTACTTC.

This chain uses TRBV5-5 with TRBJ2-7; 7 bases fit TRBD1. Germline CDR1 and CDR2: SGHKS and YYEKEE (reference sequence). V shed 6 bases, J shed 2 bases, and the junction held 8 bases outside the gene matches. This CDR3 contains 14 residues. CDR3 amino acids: CASNFGQATYEQYF. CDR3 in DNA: TGTGCCAGCAATTTCGGACAGGCCACCTACGAGCAGTACTTC.

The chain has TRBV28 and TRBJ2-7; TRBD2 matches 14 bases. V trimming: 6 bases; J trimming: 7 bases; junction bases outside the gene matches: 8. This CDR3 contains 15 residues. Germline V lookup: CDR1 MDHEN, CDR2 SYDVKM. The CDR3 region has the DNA TGTGCCAGCAGCAACGGTGGGACTAGCGGGGGTGAGCAGTACTTC. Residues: CASSNGGTSGGEQYF.

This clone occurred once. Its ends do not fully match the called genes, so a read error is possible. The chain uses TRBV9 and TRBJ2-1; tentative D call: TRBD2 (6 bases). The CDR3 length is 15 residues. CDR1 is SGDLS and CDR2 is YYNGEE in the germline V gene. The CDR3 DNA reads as TGTGCCAGCAATCGGGACTCCTCCTCCTCCAATGAGCAGTTCTTC. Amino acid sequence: CASNRDSSSSNEQFF. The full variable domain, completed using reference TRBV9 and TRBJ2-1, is DSGVTQTPKHLITATGQRVTLRCSPRSGDLSVYWYQQSLDQGLQFLIQYYNGEERAKGNILERFSAQQFPDLHSELNLSSLELGDSALYFCASNRDSSSSNEQFFGPGTRLTVL.

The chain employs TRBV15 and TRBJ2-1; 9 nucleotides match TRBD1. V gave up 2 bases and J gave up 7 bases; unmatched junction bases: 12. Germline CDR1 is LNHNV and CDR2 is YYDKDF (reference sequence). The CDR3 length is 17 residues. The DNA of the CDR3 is TGTGCCACCAGCAGAACCTCCGGGACAGGGTTTTTGAATGAGCAGTTCTTC. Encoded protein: CATSRTSGTGFLNEQFF. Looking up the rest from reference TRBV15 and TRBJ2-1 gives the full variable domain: DAMVIQNPRYQVTQFGKPVTLSCSQTLNHNVMYWYQQKSSQAPKLLFHYYDKDFNNEADTPDNFQSRRPNTSFCFLDIRSPGLGDTAMYLCATSRTSGTGFLNEQFFGPGTRLTVL.

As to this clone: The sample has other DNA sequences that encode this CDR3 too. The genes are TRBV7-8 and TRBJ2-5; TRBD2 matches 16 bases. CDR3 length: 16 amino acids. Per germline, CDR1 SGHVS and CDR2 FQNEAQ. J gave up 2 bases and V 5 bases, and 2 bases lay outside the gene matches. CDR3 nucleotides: TGTGCCAGCAGCCTGGGACTAGCGGGAGGGCAAGAGACCCAGTACTTC. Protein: CASSLGLAGGQETQYF.

The CDR3 is CATSEESGGHLNEQFF. Here the CDR3 DNA reads TGTGCCACCAGTGAGGAAAGCGGGGGCCACCTCAATGAGCAGTTCTTC. This chain joins TRBV24-1 and TRBJ2-1, with 8 bases that match TRBD2. The CDR3 length is 16 residues. CDR1 KGHDR and CDR2 SFDVKD come from the germline V gene. Unmatched junction bases numbered 10, after V lost 4 bases and J lost 6 bases.

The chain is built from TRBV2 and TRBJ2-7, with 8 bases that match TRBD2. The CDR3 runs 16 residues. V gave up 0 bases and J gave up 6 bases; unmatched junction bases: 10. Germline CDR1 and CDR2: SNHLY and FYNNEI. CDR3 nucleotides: TGTGCCAGCAGTGAAGCGCTTTGGCGGGAGGATTCCGAGCAGTACTTC. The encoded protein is CASSEALWREDSEQYF.

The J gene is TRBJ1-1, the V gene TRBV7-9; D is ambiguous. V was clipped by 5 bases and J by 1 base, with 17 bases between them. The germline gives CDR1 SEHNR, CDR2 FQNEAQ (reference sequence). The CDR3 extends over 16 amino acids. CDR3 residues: CASSQQRERANTEAFF. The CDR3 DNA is TGTGCCAGCAGCCAGCAAAGGGAGAGGGCGAACACTGAAGCTTTCTTT.

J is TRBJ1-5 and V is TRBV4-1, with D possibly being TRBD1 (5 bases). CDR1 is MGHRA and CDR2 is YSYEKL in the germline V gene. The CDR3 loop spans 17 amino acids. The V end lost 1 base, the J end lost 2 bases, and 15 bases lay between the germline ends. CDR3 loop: CASSQVSSGTGNQPQHF. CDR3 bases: TGCGCCAGCAGCCAAGTATCTTCGGGGACTGGCAATCAGCCCCAGCATTTT.